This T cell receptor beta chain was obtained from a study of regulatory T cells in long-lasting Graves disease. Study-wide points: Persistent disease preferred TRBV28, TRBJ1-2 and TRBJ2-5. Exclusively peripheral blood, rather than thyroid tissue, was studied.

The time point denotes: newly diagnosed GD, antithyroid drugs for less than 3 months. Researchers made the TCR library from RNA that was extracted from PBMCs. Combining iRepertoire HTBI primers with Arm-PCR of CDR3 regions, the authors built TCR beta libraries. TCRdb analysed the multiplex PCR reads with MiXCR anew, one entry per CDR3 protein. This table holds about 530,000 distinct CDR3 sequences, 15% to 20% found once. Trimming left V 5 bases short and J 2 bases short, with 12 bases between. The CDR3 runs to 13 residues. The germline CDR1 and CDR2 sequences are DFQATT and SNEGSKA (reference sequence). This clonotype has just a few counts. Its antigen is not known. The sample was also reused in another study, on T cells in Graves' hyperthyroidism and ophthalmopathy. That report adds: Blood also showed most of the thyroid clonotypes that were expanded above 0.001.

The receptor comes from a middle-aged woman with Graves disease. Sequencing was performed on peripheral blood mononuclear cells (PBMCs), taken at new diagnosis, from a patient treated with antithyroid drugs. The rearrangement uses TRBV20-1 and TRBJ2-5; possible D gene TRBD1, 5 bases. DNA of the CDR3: TGCAGTGCTCCCATAAAGGGGCAAGAGACCCAGTACTTC. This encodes CSAPIKGQETQYF.